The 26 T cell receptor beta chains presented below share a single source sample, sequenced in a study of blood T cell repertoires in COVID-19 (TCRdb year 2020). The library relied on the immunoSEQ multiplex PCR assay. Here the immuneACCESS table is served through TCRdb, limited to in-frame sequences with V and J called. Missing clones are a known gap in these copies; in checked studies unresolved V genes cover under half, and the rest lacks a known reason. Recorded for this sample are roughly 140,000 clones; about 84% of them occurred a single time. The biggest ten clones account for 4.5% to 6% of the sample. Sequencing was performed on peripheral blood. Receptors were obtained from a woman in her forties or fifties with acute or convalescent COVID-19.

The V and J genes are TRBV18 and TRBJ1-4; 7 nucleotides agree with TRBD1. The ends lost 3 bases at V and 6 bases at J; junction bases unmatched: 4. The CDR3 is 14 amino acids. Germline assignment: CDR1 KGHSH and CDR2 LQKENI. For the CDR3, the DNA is TGTGCCAGCTCACCTCAGGGGGTGGATGAAAAACTGTTTTTT. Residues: CASSPQGVDEKLFF.

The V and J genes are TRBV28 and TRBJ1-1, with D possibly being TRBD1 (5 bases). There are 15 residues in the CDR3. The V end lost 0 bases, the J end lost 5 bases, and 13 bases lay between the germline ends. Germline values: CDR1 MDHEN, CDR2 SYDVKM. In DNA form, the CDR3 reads TGTGCCAGCAGTTTATGGGGGGGGGAGAATACTGAAGCTTTCTTT. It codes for CASSLWGGENTEAFF.

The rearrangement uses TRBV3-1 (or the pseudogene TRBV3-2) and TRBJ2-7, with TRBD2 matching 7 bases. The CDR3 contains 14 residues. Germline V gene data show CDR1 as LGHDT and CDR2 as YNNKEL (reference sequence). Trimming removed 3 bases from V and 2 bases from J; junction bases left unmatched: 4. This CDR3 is CASSHAGETYEQYF. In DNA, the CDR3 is TGTGCCAGCAGCCATGCGGGGGAAACCTACGAGCAGTACTTC.

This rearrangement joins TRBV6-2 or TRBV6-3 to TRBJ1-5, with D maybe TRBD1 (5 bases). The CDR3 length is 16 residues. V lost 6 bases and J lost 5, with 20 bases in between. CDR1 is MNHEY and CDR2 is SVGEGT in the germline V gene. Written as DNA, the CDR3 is TGTGCCAGCAGCGAGAGGTCAGGGTTTTACGATCAGCCCCAGCATTTT. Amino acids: CASSERSGFYDQPQHF.

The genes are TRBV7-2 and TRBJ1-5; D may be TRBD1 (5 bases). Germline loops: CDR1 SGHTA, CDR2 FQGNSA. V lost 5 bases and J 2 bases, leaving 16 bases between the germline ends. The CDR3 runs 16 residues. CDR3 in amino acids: CASSGSQGRGNQPQHF. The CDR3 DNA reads TGTGCCAGCAGCGGGTCTCAGGGCAGGGGCAATCAGCCCCAGCATTTT.

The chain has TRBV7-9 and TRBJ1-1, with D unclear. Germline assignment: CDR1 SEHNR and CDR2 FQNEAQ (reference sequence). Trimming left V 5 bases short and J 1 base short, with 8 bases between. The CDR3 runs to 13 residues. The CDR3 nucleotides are TGTGCCAGCAGCGATATACAGAACACTGAAGCTTTCTTT. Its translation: CASSDIQNTEAFF.

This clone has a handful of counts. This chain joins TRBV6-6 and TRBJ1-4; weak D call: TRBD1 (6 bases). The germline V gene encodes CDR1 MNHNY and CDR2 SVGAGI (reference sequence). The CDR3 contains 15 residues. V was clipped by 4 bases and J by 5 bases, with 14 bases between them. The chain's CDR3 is CASSSAQGKNEKLFF. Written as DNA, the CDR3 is TGTGCCAGCAGTTCGGCACAGGGCAAAAATGAAAAACTGTTTTTT.

The CDR3 region has the DNA TGCAGCTCCCAAGGGGGACAGAAAGAGACCCAGTACTTC. Protein product: CSSQGGQKETQYF. The V call is TRBV29-1, the J call TRBJ2-5, with 7 bases matching TRBD1. This CDR3 region has 13 residues. Germline V gene data show CDR1 as SQVTM and CDR2 as ANQGSEA. The V gene end was trimmed by 8 bases and the J gene end by 3 bases; junction bases not matched to a gene: 9.

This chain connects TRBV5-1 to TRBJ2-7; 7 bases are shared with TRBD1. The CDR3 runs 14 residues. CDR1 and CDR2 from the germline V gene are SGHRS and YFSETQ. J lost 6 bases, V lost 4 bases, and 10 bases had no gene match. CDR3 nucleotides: TGCGCCAGCAGCGGCTGGACCGGGGACAGCGAGCAGTACTTC. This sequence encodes CASSGWTGDSEQYF.

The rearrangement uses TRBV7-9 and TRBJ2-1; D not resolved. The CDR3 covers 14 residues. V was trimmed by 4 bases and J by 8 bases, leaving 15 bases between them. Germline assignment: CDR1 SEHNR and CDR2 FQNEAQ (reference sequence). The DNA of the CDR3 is TGTGCCAGCAGCTCAATATTTGTCCGGGATGAGCAGTTCTTC. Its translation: CASSSIFVRDEQFF.

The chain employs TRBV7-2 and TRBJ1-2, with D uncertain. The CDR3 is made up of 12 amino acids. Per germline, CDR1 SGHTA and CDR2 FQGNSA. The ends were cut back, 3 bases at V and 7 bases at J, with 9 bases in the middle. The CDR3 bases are TGTGCCAGCAGCTTCCCTCGGAGTGGCTACACCTTC. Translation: CASSFPRSGYTF.

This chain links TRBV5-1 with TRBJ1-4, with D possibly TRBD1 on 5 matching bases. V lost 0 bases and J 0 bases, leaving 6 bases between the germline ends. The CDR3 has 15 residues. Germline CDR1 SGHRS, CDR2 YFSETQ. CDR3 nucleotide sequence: TGCGCCAGCAGCTTGGGGGGCGCAACTAATGAAAAACTGTTTTTT. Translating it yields CASSLGGATNEKLFF.

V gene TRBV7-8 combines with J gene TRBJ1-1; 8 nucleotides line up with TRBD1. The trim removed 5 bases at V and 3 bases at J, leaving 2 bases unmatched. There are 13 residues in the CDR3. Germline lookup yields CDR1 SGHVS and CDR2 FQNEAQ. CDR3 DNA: TGTGCCAGCAGCCCGACAGGGGACACTGAAGCTTTCTTT. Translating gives CASSPTGDTEAFF.

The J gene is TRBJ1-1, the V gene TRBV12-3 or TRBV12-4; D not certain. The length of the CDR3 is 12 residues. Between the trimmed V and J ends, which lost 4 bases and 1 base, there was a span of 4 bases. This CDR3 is CASSSWNTEAFF. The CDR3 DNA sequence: TGTGCCAGCAGTTCGTGGAACACTGAAGCTTTCTTT.

The DNA for the CDR3 is TGCAGCGTTGCGTTTCGGGATAATTCACCCCTCCACTTT. It is translated as CSVAFRDNSPLHF. The rearrangement uses TRBV29-1 and TRBJ1-6; unclear D gene. The CDR3 consists of 13 residues. Germline lookup yields CDR1 SQVTM and CDR2 ANQGSEA. V was trimmed by 4 bases and J by 5 bases, leaving 9 bases between them.

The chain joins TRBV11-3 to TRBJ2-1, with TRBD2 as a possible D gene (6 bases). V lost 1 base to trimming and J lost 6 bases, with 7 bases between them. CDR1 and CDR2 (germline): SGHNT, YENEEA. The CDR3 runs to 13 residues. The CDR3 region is CASSLGGVNEQFF. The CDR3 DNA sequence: TGTGCCAGCAGCTTAGGCGGGGTCAATGAGCAGTTCTTC.

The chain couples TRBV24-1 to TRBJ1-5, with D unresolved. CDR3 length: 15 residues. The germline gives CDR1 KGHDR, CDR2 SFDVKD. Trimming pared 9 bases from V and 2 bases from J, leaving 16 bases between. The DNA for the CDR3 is TGTGCCACCGGGCCAAGTGTATTAGGCAATCAGCCCCAGCATTTT. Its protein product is CATGPSVLGNQPQHF.

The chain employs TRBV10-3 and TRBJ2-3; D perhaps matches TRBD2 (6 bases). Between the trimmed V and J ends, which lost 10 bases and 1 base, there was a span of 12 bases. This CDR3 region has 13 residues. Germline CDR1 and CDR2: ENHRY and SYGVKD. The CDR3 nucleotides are TGTGCCACGGGGGTACTTGGCACAGATACGCAGTATTTT. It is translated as CATGVLGTDTQYF.

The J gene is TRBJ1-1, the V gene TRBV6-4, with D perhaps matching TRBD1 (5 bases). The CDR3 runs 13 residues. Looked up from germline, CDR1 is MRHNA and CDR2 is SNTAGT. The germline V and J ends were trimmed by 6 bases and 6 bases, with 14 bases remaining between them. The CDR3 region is CASSRGGASEAFF. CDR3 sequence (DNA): TGTGCCAGCAGCCGGGGAGGGGCTTCTGAAGCTTTCTTT.

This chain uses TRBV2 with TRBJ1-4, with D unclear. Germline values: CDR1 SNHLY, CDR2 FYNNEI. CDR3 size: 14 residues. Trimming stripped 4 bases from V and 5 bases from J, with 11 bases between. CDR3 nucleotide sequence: TGTGCCAGCAGTGGAACTGTTGCCAATGAAAAACTGTTTTTT. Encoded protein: CASSGTVANEKLFF. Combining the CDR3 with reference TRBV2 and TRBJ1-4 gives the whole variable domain EPEVTQTPSHQVTQMGQEVILRCVPISNHLYFYWYRQILGQKVEFLVSFYNNEISEKSEIFDDQFSVERPDGSNFTLKIRSTKLEDSAMYFCASSGTVANEKLFFGSGTQLSVL.

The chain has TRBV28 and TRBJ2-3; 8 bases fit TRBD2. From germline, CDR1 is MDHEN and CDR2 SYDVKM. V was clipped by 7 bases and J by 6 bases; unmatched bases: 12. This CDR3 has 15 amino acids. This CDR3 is CASTTAGGGMDTQYF. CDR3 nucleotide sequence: TGTGCCAGCACCACCGCCGGGGGGGGGATGGATACGCAGTATTTT. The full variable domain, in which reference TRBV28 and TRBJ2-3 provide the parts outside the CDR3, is DVKVTQSSRYLVKRTGEKVFLECVQDMDHENMFWYRQDPGLGLRLIYFSYDVKMKEKGDIPEGYSVSREKKERFSLILESASTNQTSMYLCASTTAGGGMDTQYFGPGTRLTVL.

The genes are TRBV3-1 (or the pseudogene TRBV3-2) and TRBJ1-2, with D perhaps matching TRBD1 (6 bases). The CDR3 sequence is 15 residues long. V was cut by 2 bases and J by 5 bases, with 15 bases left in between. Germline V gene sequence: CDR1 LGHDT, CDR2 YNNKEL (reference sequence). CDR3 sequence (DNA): TGTGCCAGCAGCCAAAGTGACAGGCTTGGTTATGGCTACACCTTC. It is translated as CASSQSDRLGYGYTF.

The CDR3, as DNA: TGTGCCAGCAGCTTAAGCTACTCCAAAGATACGCAGTATTTT. This translates into CASSLSYSKDTQYF. This chain joins TRBV11-3 and TRBJ2-3; D is ambiguous. The CDR3 sequence is 14 residues long. The V end was cut by 2 bases, the J end by 5 bases, with 11 bases between. Germline values: CDR1 SGHNT, CDR2 YENEEA.

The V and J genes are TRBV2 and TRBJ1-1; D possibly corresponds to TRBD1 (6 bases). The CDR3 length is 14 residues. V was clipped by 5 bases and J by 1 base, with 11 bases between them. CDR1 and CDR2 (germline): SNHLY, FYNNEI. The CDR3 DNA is TGTGCCAGCAGTTACGGGACACAGAACACTGAAGCTTTCTTT. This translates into CASSYGTQNTEAFF.

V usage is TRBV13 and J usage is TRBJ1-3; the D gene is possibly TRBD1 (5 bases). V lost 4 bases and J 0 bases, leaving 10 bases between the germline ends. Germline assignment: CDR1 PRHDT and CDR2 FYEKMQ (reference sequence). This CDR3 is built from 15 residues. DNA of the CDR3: TGTGCCAGCAGCTCGGGGGGTTTCTCTGGAAACACCATATATTTT. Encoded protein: CASSSGGFSGNTIYF.

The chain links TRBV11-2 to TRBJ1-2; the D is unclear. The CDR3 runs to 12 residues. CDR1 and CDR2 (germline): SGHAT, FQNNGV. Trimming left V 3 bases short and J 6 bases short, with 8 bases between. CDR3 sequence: CASSFERNGYTF. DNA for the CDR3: TGTGCCAGCAGCTTCGAGAGAAATGGCTACACCTTC.